The T cell receptor (beta chain) under discussion was sequenced for a study of cytomegalovirus exposure and HLA in healthy donors. About the study: HLA-typed donors contributed some 85 million unique TCRs, which were held in an early data release. Notes on the study in general: Immune exposure information available was restricted to CMV serostatus. Reportedly, a later analysis found an Asian-associated ancestry cluster had fewer N-insertions than the approximately 600-donor mean. Accurate prediction of most subjects' HLA-A and HLA-B alleles from TCR beta sequences was reported.

Germline V gene sequence: CDR1 SGHTA, CDR2 FQGNSA. The V end lost 4 bases, the J end lost 7 bases, and 17 bases lay between the germline ends. The length of the CDR3 is 15 residues. This clone has only one observation. Its target is not known. Primers: 60 Vbeta forward and 13 Jbeta reverse. Generated by immunoSEQ multiplex PCR, the TCRdb table keeps only in-frame clones and is missing some. The data contain more than 150,000 clones, 70% to 80% of them singletons. V is TRBV7-2 and J is TRBJ1-5; D may be TRBD1 (6 bases). The sample taken for sequencing was PBMCs. The TCR comes from a man younger than 30 in good health and CMV-seronegative. Here the CDR3 reads CASSSFGTSGQPQHF. DNA for the CDR3: TGTGCCAGCAGCTCATTCGGGACATCTGGGCAGCCCCAGCATTTT.